One sample yielded the 26 T cell receptor beta chains listed below, sequenced in a study of blood T cell repertoires in COVID-19. Assay: immunoSEQ multiplex PCR; the TCRdb copy retains only in-frame clones and omits some. The sample has about 210,000 clones, under 90% seen once. The sequencing sample was made of peripheral blood. The receptor source for this set is a woman in her thirties or forties with active or convalescent COVID-19.

This chain links TRBV9 with TRBJ1-2; 7 nucleotides line up with TRBD1. Per the germline V gene, CDR1 is SGDLS and CDR2 is YYNGEE. V was pared by 0 bases and J by 4 bases, with 12 bases of the junction left unmatched. This CDR3 spans 17 amino acids. CDR3 nucleotide sequence: TGTGCCAGCAGCGTAGGGAAGAATCGGGACAGTACCTATGGCTACACCTTC. This codes for CASSVGKNRDSTYGYTF.

This clone was seen at least ten times. V and J are TRBV18 and TRBJ1-5; 11 bases match TRBD1. Germline CDR1 and CDR2: KGHSH and LQKENI. This CDR3 contains 16 residues. J was trimmed by 3 bases and V by 6 bases; bases with no gene match: 7. CDR3 DNA: TGTGCCAGCTCCTACGGACAGGGGGCCCTCAATCAGCCCCAGCATTTT. The encoded protein is CASSYGQGALNQPQHF.

The chain uses TRBV11-2 and TRBJ1-1; 11 bases are a match to TRBD1. V lost 2 bases, J lost 4 bases, and 3 bases stayed unmatched. The CDR3 is 15 residues long. Looked up from germline, CDR1 is SGHAT and CDR2 is FQNNGV. Here the CDR3 DNA reads TGTGCCAGCAGCTTATCCGGGACAGGGGGCACTGAAGCTTTCTTT. This gives the protein CASSLSGTGGTEAFF.

This clone appeared a few times. The gene calls are TRBV11-2 and TRBJ2-1, with TRBD1 as a possible D gene (6 bases). The CDR3 extends over 16 amino acids. Germline V gene data show CDR1 as SGHAT and CDR2 as FQNNGV. Trimming left V 1 base short and J 1 base short, with 11 bases between. The CDR3 sequence is CASSLAGARSYNEQFF. Here the CDR3 DNA reads TGTGCCAGCAGCTTAGCAGGGGCAAGGTCCTACAATGAGCAGTTCTTC. Together with reference TRBV11-2 and TRBJ2-1, the CDR3 gives the full variable domain: EAGVAQSPRYKIIEKRQSVAFWCNPISGHATLYWYQQILGQGPKLLIQFQNNGVVDDSQLPKDRFSAERLKGVDSTLKIQPAKLEDSAVYLCASSLAGARSYNEQFFGPGTRLTVL.

V usage is TRBV25-1 and J usage is TRBJ2-1; 7 bases are a match to TRBD2. Per germline, CDR1 MGHDK and CDR2 SYGVNS. J lost 8 bases, V lost 0 bases, and 1 base had no gene match. CDR3 length: 13 residues. CDR3 nucleotide sequence: TGTGCCAGCAGTGAATATGGGGGGGATGAGCAGTTCTTC. Translation gives CASSEYGGDEQFF.

The chain carries TRBV7-6 and TRBJ2-7; the match to TRBD1 covers 8 bases. There are 16 residues in the CDR3. Germline CDR1 and CDR2: SGHVS and FNYEAQ. Losses at the gene ends were 4 bases for V and 0 bases for J; bases not matched to a gene: 8. In nucleotides, the CDR3 is TGTGCCAGCAGCTACCGACAGGGGTGGAGCTCCTACGAGCAGTACTTC. Amino acid sequence: CASSYRQGWSSYEQYF.

This chain joins TRBV25-1 and TRBJ1-2, with 7 bases that match TRBD1. The CDR3 has 16 amino acids. CDR1 MGHDK and CDR2 SYGVNS come from the germline V gene. After removal of 1 base from V and 3 bases from J, the junction contained 8 bases not matched to a gene. CDR3 in amino acids: CASSESQGPLHYGYTF. CDR3 bases: TGTGCCAGCAGTGAATCACAGGGGCCCCTTCACTATGGCTACACCTTC.

The chain combines TRBV11-2 with TRBJ1-1, with D possibly being TRBD1 (5 bases). Trimming removed 0 bases from V and 3 bases from J, with 8 bases in between. Germline lookup yields CDR1 SGHAT and CDR2 FQNNGV. The CDR3 extends over 14 amino acids. In DNA, the CDR3 is TGTGCCAGCAGCTTAGATTCAGGGTACACTGAAGCTTTCTTT. It is translated as CASSLDSGYTEAFF.

This clone was seen a handful of times. The gene calls are TRBV5-1 and TRBJ1-4; 7 bases are shared with TRBD1. The V gene's germline CDR1 is SGHRS and CDR2 YFSETQ. CDR3 length: 14 residues. V dropped 3 bases and J dropped 8; count of bases not matched to a gene: 7. The CDR3 DNA sequence: TGCGCCAGCAGCTCCTCCGGGACAGAGGAAAAACTGTTTTTT. Translating gives CASSSSGTEEKLFF.

The chain employs TRBV5-1 and TRBJ2-3, with 7 bases aligning to TRBD2. The CDR3 length is 15 residues. Unmatched junction bases numbered 12, after V lost 4 bases and J lost 7 bases. CDR1 SGHRS and CDR2 YFSETQ come from the germline V gene. The CDR3 DNA sequence: TGCGCCAGCAGCGATAGCGGGCCGGGCGCGAATACGCAGTATTTT. Its protein is CASSDSGPGANTQYF.

This sequence joins TRBV20-1 and TRBJ1-1, with D unresolved. The CDR3 runs 10 residues. In germline, CDR1 is DFQATT, CDR2 SNEGSKA (reference sequence). V lost 3 bases, J lost 11 bases, and 10 bases lay in between. CDR3 protein: CSASLGDAFF. In DNA, the CDR3 is TGCAGTGCTAGTCTGGGAGACGCTTTCTTT.

This clone was observed once. The J gene is TRBJ2-3, the V gene TRBV7-6, with D tentatively TRBD2 (6 bases). The CDR3 length is 12 residues. Germline CDR1 is SGHVS and CDR2 is FNYEAQ. V lost 6 bases to trimming and J lost 11 bases, with 15 bases between them. The chain's CDR3 is CASSSIAERQYF. The DNA for the CDR3 is TGTGCCAGCAGTTCCATAGCGGAACGGCAGTATTTT.

The chain is built from TRBV3-1 (or the pseudogene TRBV3-2) and TRBJ2-4, with 7 bases matching TRBD1. J gave up 1 base and V 3 bases, and 9 bases lay outside the gene matches. The CDR3 loop spans 17 amino acids. Germline CDR1 is LGHDT and CDR2 is YNNKEL (reference sequence). The CDR3 coding sequence is TGTGCCAGCAGCCAGAAACCGACAGGGATGGCCAAAAACATTCAGTACTTC. Its protein is CASSQKPTGMAKNIQYF.

J is TRBJ2-1 and V is TRBV7-9; no clear D gene. The CDR3 runs 17 residues. Looked up from germline, CDR1 is SEHNR and CDR2 is FQNEAQ (reference sequence). The ends were cut back, 1 base at V and 6 bases at J, with 19 bases in the middle. DNA of the CDR3: TGTGCCAGCAGCTTAGATAGATTGGCCCATCCGGGCAATGAGCAGTTCTTC. This translates into CASSLDRLAHPGNEQFF.

This rearrangement joins TRBV4-1 to TRBJ1-6, with TRBD1 matching 7 bases. The V segment lost 4 bases and the J segment 9 bases; nucleotides outside the gene matches: 9. The CDR3 sequence is 15 residues long. Germline loops: CDR1 MGHRA, CDR2 YSYEKL. CDR3: CASSRLQGMASPLHF. The CDR3 nucleotides are TGCGCCAGCAGCCGTTTACAGGGGATGGCTTCACCCCTCCACTTT.

This rearrangement joins TRBV9 to TRBJ2-3, with 10 bases lining up with TRBD2. Trimming cost V 3 bases and J 6 bases; bases outside gene matches: 10. The CDR3 spans 16 residues. Germline V gives CDR1 SGDLS, CDR2 YYNGEE. CDR3 in amino acids: CASSGRGTSVSDTQYF. CDR3 DNA sequence: TGTGCCAGCAGCGGGAGGGGGACTAGCGTTTCGGATACGCAGTATTTT.

The chain combines TRBV25-1 with TRBJ1-4, with D perhaps matching TRBD1 (5 bases). This CDR3 spans 15 amino acids. Trimming took 4 bases from V and 8 from J, leaving 17 bases between them. Germline V gives CDR1 MGHDK, CDR2 SYGVNS. DNA of the CDR3: TGTGCCAGCAGTGGTGACAGTATGTTTGGGGAAAAACTGTTTTTT. This translates into CASSGDSMFGEKLFF.

The chain is built from TRBV28 and TRBJ1-3; D call uncertain. In germline, CDR1 is MDHEN, CDR2 SYDVKM. Trimming shortened V by 4 bases and J by 0 bases, and 10 bases separated the two germline ends. This CDR3 comprises 15 residues. The CDR3 spells CASSSPESSGNTIYF. The CDR3 DNA reads TGTGCCAGCAGTTCCCCGGAGAGCTCTGGAAACACCATATATTTT.

The CDR3 region is CAWSPTMEPNTEAFF. The CDR3 nucleotides read TGTGCCTGGAGTCCCACGATGGAGCCGAACACTGAAGCTTTCTTT. The chain has TRBV30 and TRBJ1-1; the D is unclear. The CDR3 has 15 amino acids. Germline V gives CDR1 GTSNPN, CDR2 SVGIG (reference sequence). V gave up 2 bases and J gave up 1 base, with 14 bases separating them.

This chain joins TRBV18 and TRBJ1-1; D possibly corresponds to TRBD1 (5 bases). This CDR3 comprises 15 residues. Trimming cost V 3 bases and J 2 bases, with 13 bases left between them. Per the germline V gene, CDR1 is KGHSH and CDR2 is LQKENI. The CDR3 reads CASSPKQVLNTEAFF. DNA of the CDR3: TGTGCCAGCTCACCTAAACAGGTTCTAAACACTGAAGCTTTCTTT.

This clone was detected only a few times. The chain uses TRBV19 and TRBJ1-5, with D maybe TRBD1 (6 bases). The germline gives CDR1 LNHDA, CDR2 SQIVND (reference sequence). The CDR3 runs to 15 residues. V was pared by 5 bases and J by 7 bases, with 18 bases between. CDR3 in amino acids: CASSPPGRGRQPQHF. DNA for the CDR3: TGTGCCAGTAGTCCCCCCGGCAGGGGCCGGCAGCCCCAGCATTTT.

The DNA of the CDR3 is TGCAGCGTTGAAGGGGGCGGGGGTACTGAAGCTTTCTTT. Its translation is CSVEGGGGTEAFF. The J gene is TRBJ1-1, the V gene TRBV29-1; the D gene is possibly TRBD1 (5 bases). Germline CDR1 reads SQVTM; CDR2 reads ANQGSEA. The ends were cut back, 1 base at V and 5 bases at J, with 11 bases in the middle. The CDR3 spans 13 residues.

The chain joins TRBV5-4 to TRBJ2-3; 12 positions match TRBD2. The V gene's germline CDR1 is SGHNT and CDR2 YYREEE (reference sequence). Losses at the gene ends were 0 bases for V and 0 bases for J; bases not matched to a gene: 11. The CDR3 is 20 residues long. CDR3: CASSLAPTSGRWGSTDTQYF. The CDR3 region has the DNA TGTGCCAGCAGCTTGGCCCCAACTAGCGGGAGGTGGGGTAGCACAGATACGCAGTATTTT.

On this clone itself: This sample also contains other DNA sequences that code for the same CDR3. The rearrangement uses TRBV28 and TRBJ2-5; D might be TRBD1 (6 bases). The germline V and J ends were trimmed by 7 bases and 3 bases, with 15 bases remaining between them. There are 14 residues in the CDR3. CDR1 is MDHEN, CDR2 SYDVKM, per germline. CDR3 sequence (DNA): TGTGCCAGCACAGCAGGGGCGCGGGAAGAGACCCAGTACTTC. Translation gives CASTAGAREETQYF.

The genes are TRBV2 and TRBJ1-6, with unresolved D. The length of the CDR3 is 16 residues. The V gene's germline CDR1 is SNHLY and CDR2 FYNNEI. The V and J ends lost 5 bases and 5 bases respectively, with 16 bases between them. The CDR3: CASSLIEVRHNSPLHF. DNA of the CDR3: TGTGCCAGCAGTCTAATAGAGGTTAGGCATAATTCACCCCTCCACTTT.

The chain recombines TRBV7-2 with TRBJ1-3; D is unclear. The CDR3 totals 13 residues. Germline V CDR1 and CDR2: SGHTA, FQGNSA. V gave up 1 base and J gave up 4 bases, with 5 bases separating them. The CDR3 DNA follows: TGTGCCAGCAGCTTAGGGGCCGGAAACACCATATATTTT. It translates to CASSLGAGNTIYF.